The following is a T cell receptor (beta chain) sequence with its context. Its target antigen remains unknown. Nothing much larger sits one base from this clone, and base qualities are not available. The germline V gene sets CDR1 to SNHLY and CDR2 to FYNNEI. Unmatched junction bases come to 8, with V trimmed by 7 bases and J by 2 bases. Its CDR3 holds 14 amino acids, cysteine through phenylalanine. The read is trimmed to its CDR3 DNA, 42 bases read in frame from base 1. Each collaborating institution followed its own protocols to collect whole blood in K2EDTA tubes. For TCRbeta analysis, collaborators shipped samples in one of three forms: frozen whole blood, isolated PBMCs, or DNA extracted from either of those sample types. The data originate from a study of blood T cell repertoires in COVID-19 (dated by TCRdb to 2018 to 2021). In terms of the full investigation: Collaborator samples came from the United States, Italy and Spain and covered acute and convalescent phases of COVID-19. Samples came from the ongoing ImmuneRACE study (first 160 participants) plus 1,254 subjects from 6 global collaborators. A freely available public database, intended as a resource for researchers studying the immune response to SARS-CoV-2, is where the repertoires were released. Nearly every sample came with metadata listing a de-identified subject ID, COVID-19 status, age in years and sex. The prospective study material was composed of cDNA or gDNA derived from T cells, B-cell-depleted T cells, or PBMCs. HLA class I and class II types, where available, came from metadata supplied by the sample provider rather than from assay-based typing. Deeply sampled blood TCRbeta repertoires from subjects exposed to, actively infected with, or recovered from COVID-19 were included in the dataset. The investigation overall reported the following: The amount of clinical and demographic metadata varied by source and participant and was provided uncurated.

TCRbeta CDR3 regions were amplified from genomic DNA by means of the immunoSEQ Assay, a bias-controlled multiplex PCR. Turning to the authors' computational methods: The number of nucleated cells in each sample was estimated by amplification of reference gene primers within the assay. To quantify the absolute abundance of each unique TCRbeta CDR3 rearrangement, sequence reads were collapsed and filtered. Productive Simpson clonality was computed per sample as the square root of Simpson's diversity index over productive rearrangements. TCRdb obtained this table from immuneACCESS and retained in-frame rearrangements with V and J assigned. These tables miss some clones; where compared with another copy, unresolved V genes account for less than half of the shortfall, and the remainder is unexplained. V, J and clone size are those of that table, while D and trimming were read from the DNA. The sample profile shows 25,000 to 35,000 clones; roughly nine tenths of them were found once. The leading ten clones occupy about 10% of the sample.

Recombination connected TRBV2 to TRBJ2-7, with TRBD1 identical over 7 junction bases. The sequence was collected from a human donor with active COVID-19. The donor label of this sample is uncertain. Sequences were obtained from peripheral blood. The CDR3 has the sequence CASTLGTVAYEQYF. The nucleotides are TGTGCCAGCACCCTCGGGACAGTCGCCTACGAGCAGTACTTC.